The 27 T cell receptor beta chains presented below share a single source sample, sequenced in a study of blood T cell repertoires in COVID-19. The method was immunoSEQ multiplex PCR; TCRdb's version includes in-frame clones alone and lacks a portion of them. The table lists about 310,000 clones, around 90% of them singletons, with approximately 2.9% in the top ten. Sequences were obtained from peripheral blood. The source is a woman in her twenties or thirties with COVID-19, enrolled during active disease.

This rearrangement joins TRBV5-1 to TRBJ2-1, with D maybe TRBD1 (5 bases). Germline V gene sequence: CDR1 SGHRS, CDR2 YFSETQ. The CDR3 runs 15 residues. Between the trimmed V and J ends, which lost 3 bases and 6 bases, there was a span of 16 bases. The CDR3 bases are TGCGCCAGCAGCTGGACACCCTTTGGGGCCAATGAGCAGTTCTTC. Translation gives CASSWTPFGANEQFF.

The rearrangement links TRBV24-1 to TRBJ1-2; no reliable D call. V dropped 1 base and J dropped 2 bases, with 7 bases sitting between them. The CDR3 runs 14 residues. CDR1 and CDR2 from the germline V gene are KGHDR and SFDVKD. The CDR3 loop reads CATSDLRVNYGYTF. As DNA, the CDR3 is TGTGCCACCAGTGATTTACGGGTAAACTATGGCTACACCTTC.

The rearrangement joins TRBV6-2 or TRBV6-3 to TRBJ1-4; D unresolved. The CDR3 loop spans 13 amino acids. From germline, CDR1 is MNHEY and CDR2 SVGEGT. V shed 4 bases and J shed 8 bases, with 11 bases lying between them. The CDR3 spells CASSLQKPEKLFF. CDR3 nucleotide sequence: TGTGCCAGCAGTTTGCAGAAACCCGAAAAACTGTTTTTT.

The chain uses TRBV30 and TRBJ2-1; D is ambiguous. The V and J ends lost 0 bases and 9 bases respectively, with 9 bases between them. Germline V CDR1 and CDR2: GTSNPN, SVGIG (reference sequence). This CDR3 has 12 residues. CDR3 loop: CAWSVLSGEQFF. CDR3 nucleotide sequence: TGTGCCTGGAGTGTACTGTCGGGTGAGCAGTTCTTC.

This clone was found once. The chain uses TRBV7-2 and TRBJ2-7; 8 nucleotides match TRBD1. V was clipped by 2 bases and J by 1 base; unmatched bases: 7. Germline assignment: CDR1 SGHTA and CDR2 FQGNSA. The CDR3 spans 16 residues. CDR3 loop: CASSLPPNRGSYEQYF. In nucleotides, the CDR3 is TGTGCCAGCAGCTTACCCCCCAACAGGGGGTCCTACGAGCAGTACTTC.

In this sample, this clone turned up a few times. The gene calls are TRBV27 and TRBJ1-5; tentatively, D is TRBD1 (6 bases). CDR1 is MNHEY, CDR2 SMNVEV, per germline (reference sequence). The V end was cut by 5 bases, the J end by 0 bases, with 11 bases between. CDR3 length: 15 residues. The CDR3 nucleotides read TGTGCCAGCAGTCCAGGACAGTATAGCAATCAGCCCCAGCATTTT. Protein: CASSPGQYSNQPQHF.

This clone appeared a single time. CDR3 in DNA: TGTGCCAGCAGCTTGCGGGGGTACTATGGCTACACCTTC. Translated, it gives CASSLRGYYGYTF. The chain links TRBV13 to TRBJ1-2, with D tentatively TRBD1 (5 bases). With 3 bases removed from V and 3 bases from J, the gap between germline ends came to 8 bases. CDR1 and CDR2 from the germline V gene are PRHDT and FYEKMQ (reference sequence). The CDR3 length is 13 residues.

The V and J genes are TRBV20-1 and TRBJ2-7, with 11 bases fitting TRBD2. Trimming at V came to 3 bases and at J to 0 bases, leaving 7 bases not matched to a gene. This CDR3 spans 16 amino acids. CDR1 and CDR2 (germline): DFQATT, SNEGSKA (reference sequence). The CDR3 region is CSASNLAGGSSYEQYF. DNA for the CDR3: TGCAGTGCTAGTAACCTAGCGGGAGGAAGCTCCTACGAGCAGTACTTC.

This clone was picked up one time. The CDR3 spells CASSFAAGLDIQYF. The CDR3 region has the DNA TGTGCCAGCAGCTTTGCAGCGGGTTTGGACATTCAGTACTTC. The chain couples TRBV12-1 to TRBJ2-4; TRBD2 reflects the table's D call only, with no check against the DNA. TRBV12-1 is deemed a pseudogene. This CDR3 has 14 amino acids.

The CDR3 sequence is CAWSAGTGVRRLFF. CDR3 in DNA: TGTGCCTGGAGTGCGGGGACGGGAGTTAGGAGGCTGTTTTTT. The chain carries TRBV30 and TRBJ1-4, with D perhaps TRBD1 (5 bases). Trimming took off 1 base at V and 14 bases at J, with 20 bases between the two ends. The germline gives CDR1 GTSNPN, CDR2 SVGIG (reference sequence). The CDR3 sequence is 14 residues long.

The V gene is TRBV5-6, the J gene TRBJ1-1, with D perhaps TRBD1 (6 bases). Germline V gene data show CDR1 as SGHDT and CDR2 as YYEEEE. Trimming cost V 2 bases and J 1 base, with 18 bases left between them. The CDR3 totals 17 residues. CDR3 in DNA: TGTGCCAGCAGCTTTCAGGGGCAAAGGGTAGGGAACACTGAAGCTTTCTTT. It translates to CASSFQGQRVGNTEAFF. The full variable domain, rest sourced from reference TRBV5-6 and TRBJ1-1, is DAGVTQSPTHLIKTRGQQVTLRCSPKSGHDTVSWYQQALGQGPQFIFQYYEEEERQRGNFPDRFSGHQFPNYSSELNVNALLLGDSALYLCASSFQGQRVGNTEAFFGQGTRLTVV.

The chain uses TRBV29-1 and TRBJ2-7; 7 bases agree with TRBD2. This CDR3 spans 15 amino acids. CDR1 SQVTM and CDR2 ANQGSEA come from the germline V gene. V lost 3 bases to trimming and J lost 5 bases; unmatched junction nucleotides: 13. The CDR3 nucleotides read TGCAGCGTTGAGTCCGAGGGAGGGCTTTCCCACGAGCAGTACTTC. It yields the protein CSVESEGGLSHEQYF.

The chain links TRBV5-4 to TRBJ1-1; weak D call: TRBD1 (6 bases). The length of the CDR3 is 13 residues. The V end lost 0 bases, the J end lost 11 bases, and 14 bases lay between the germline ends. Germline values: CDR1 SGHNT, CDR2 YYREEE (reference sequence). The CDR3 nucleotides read TGTGCCAGCAGCTTGGGGCCACAGGGTAAGGCTTTCTTT. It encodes CASSLGPQGKAFF.

CDR3 coding DNA: TGTGCCAGCACCCTCGGGGATTCACCCCTCCACTTT. Its translation is CASTLGDSPLHF. The V and J genes are TRBV2 and TRBJ1-6, with D hard to call. Germline V gene sequence: CDR1 SNHLY, CDR2 FYNNEI. The V and J ends lost 7 bases and 8 bases respectively, with 9 bases between them. The CDR3 has 12 amino acids.

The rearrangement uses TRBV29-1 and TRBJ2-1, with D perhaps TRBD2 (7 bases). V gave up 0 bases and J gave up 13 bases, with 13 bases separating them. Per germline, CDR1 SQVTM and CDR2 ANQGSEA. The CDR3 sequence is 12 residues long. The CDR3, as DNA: TGCAGCGTTGAAGATCACAGGGAGGGTCAGTTCTTC. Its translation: CSVEDHREGQFF.

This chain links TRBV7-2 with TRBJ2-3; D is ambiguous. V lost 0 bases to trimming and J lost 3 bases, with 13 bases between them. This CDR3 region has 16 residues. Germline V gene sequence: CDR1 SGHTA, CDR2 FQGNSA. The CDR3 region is CASSLAGFLETDTQYF. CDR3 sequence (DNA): TGTGCCAGCAGCTTAGCGGGTTTCCTAGAAACAGATACGCAGTATTTT.

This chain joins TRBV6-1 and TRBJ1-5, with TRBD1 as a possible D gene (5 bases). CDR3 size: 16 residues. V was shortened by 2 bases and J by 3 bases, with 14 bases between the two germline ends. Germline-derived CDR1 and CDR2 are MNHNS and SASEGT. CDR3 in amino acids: CASSEFQGVYNQPQHF. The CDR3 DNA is TGTGCCAGCAGTGAATTTCAGGGTGTATACAATCAGCCCCAGCATTTT.

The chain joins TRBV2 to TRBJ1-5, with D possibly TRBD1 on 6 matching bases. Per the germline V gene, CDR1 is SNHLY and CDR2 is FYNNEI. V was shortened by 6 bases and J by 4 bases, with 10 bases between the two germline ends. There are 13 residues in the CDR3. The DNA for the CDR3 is TGTGCCAGCAGAGAACAGGGTAATCAGCCCCAGCATTTT. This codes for CASREQGNQPQHF.

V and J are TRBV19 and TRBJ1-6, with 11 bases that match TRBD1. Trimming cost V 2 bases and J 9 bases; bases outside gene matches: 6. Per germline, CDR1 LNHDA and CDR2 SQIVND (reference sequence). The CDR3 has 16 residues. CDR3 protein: CASSISIGTGGSPLHF. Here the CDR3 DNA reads TGTGCCAGTAGTATATCGATTGGGACAGGGGGTTCACCCCTCCACTTT.

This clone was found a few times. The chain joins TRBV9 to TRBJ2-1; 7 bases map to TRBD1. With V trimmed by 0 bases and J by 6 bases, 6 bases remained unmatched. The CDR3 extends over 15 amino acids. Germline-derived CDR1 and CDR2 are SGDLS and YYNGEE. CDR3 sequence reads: CASSVVGRTGNEQFF. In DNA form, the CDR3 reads TGTGCCAGCAGCGTAGTGGGCAGGACAGGCAATGAGCAGTTCTTC.

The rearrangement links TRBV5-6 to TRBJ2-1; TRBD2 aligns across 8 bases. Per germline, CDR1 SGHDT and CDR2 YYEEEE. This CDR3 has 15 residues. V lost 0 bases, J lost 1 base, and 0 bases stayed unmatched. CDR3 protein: CASSLGGRSYNEQFF. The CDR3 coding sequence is TGTGCCAGCAGCTTGGGCGGGAGGTCCTACAATGAGCAGTTCTTC.

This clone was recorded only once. The CDR3 reads CASSVRVQETQYF. CDR3 in DNA: TGCGCCAGCAGTGTAAGAGTACAAGAGACCCAGTACTTC. The rearrangement links TRBV10-1 to TRBJ2-5; D is unclear. This CDR3 is built from 13 residues. The germline CDR1 and CDR2 sequences are WNHNN and SYGVQD (reference sequence). V dropped 4 bases and J dropped 2 bases, with 8 bases sitting between them.

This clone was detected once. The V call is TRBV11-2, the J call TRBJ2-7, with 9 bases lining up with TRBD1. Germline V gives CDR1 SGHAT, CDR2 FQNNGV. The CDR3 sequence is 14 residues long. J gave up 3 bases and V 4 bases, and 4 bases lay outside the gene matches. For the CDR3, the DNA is TGTGCCAGCAGCTCGCCGGGACAGGGCTACGAGCAGTACTTC. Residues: CASSSPGQGYEQYF.

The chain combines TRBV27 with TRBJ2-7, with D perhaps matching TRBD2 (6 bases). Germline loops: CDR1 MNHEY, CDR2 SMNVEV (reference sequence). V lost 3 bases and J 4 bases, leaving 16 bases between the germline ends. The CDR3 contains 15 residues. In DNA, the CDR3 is TGTGCCAGCAGTTTTGGAGGGACGATAGGTTACGAGCAGTACTTC. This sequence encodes CASSFGGTIGYEQYF.

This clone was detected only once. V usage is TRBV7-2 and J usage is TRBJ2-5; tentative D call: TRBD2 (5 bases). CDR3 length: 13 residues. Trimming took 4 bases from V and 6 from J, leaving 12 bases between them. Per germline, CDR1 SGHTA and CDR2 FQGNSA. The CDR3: CASSSRTGKTQYF. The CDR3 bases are TGTGCCAGCAGCTCGCGGACCGGGAAGACCCAGTACTTC. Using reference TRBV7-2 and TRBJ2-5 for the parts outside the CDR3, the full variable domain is GAGVSQSPSNKVTEKGKDVELRCDPISGHTALYWYRQSLGQGLEFLIYFQGNSAPDKSGLPSDRFSAERTGGSVSTLTIQRTQQEDSAVYLCASSSRTGKTQYFGPGTRLLVL.

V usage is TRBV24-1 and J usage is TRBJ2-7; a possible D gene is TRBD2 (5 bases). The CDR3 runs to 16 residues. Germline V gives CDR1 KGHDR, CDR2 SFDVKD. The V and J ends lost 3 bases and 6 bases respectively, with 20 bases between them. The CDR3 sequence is CATSDNEGRNVREQYF. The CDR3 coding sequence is TGTGCCACCAGTGATAATGAGGGAAGGAACGTTCGCGAGCAGTACTTC.

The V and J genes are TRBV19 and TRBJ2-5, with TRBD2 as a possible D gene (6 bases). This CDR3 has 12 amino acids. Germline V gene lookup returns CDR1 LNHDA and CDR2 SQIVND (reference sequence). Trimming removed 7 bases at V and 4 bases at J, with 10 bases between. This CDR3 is CASTRAGETQYF. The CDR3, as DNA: TGTGCCAGTACCCGAGCGGGAGAGACCCAGTACTTC.